Shown below are 30 T cell receptor beta chains from a single sample sequenced in a study of T cells after posttransplantation cyclophosphamide. Cyclophosphamide on days +3 and +4 followed busulfan-fludarabine conditioning and a marrow graft. TCRdb keeps only in-frame clones here, not all; method: immunoSEQ multiplex PCR. The sample lists approximately 13,000 clones, none appearing once, the ten largest making up about 24%. Sequenced here: PBMCs, sampled after allogeneic stem cell transplant with posttransplant cyclophosphamide. The receptor source for this set is a female patient aged 40-49 years who received an allogeneic stem cell transplant from an unrelated donor, was CMV-positive, and had acute GVHD only. Some T cells may possibly be graft donor cells.

This clone was found many times. This sequence joins TRBV4-1 and TRBJ1-1, with 9 bases matching TRBD1. V trimming: 2 bases; J trimming: 4 bases; junction bases outside the gene matches: 8. The CDR3 has 16 amino acids. CDR1 and CDR2 (germline): MGHRA, YSYEKL. The CDR3 nucleotides read TGCGCCAGCAGCCAACATTTGGGACAGGGACTCACTGAAGCTTTCTTT. Translating gives CASSQHLGQGLTEAFF.

This clone was seen many times. The chain couples TRBV6-1 to TRBJ2-6; 8 bases map to TRBD2. The CDR3 loop spans 17 amino acids. CDR1 MNHNS and CDR2 SASEGT come from the germline V gene. J was trimmed by 4 bases and V by 4 bases; bases with no gene match: 9. CDR3 residues: CASSGTRGGSGANVLTF. CDR3 sequence (DNA): TGTGCCAGCAGTGGTACACGGGGGGGCTCCGGGGCCAACGTCCTGACTTTC.

This clone was seen at least ten times. The chain couples TRBV9 to TRBJ1-2; D might be TRBD1 (5 bases). The CDR3 is 10 amino acids. The germline gives CDR1 SGDLS, CDR2 YYNGEE. This CDR3 reads CEGAAYGYTF. The CDR3 DNA follows: TGTGAAGGGGCAGCCTATGGCTACACCTTC.

This clone was seen only a few times. The DNA of the CDR3 is TGTGCCAGCAGCTACAACAGGGATAAGAATGAGCAGTTCTTC. Its protein product is CASSYNRDKNEQFF. The chain couples TRBV7-3 to TRBJ2-1; tentatively, D is TRBD1 (6 bases). Trimming shortened V by 4 bases and J by 7 bases, and 14 bases separated the two germline ends. This CDR3 is 14 amino acids long. Germline V gene sequence: CDR1 SGHTA, CDR2 FQGTGA.

V is TRBV11-3 and J is TRBJ2-7; the D is unclear. Germline V CDR1 and CDR2: SGHNT, YENEEA. Trimming took 1 base from V and 2 from J, leaving 12 bases between them. This CDR3 contains 15 residues. The CDR3 region is CASSLGPPETYEQYF. CDR3 DNA: TGTGCCAGCAGCTTAGGTCCCCCGGAGACCTACGAGCAGTACTTC.

This clone was detected many times. This chain links TRBV4-1 with TRBJ1-1; D gene unclear. This CDR3 contains 12 residues. Germline V lookup: CDR1 MGHRA, CDR2 YSYEKL. Trimming stripped 0 bases from V and 9 bases from J, with 8 bases between. The CDR3 loop is CASSQETRKAFF. The CDR3 DNA sequence: TGCGCCAGCAGCCAAGAAACCAGAAAAGCTTTCTTT.

This clone occurred a few times. J is TRBJ2-5 and V is TRBV7-9; 10 positions agree with TRBD1. Near its end, the DNA agrees better with TRBJ2-7, so the J call may be wrong. CDR1 is SEHNR and CDR2 is FQNEAQ in the germline V gene (reference sequence). The CDR3 is 17 amino acids. For the CDR3, the DNA is TGTGCCAGCAGCTTAGCGGGACAGGGGATGAGGGCCTACGAGCAGTACTTC. Amino acids: CASSLAGQGMRAYEQYF.

This clone was picked up a small number of times. The chain is built from TRBV7-2 and TRBJ2-7; TRBD1 agrees at 7 bases. V gave up 5 bases and J gave up 3 bases; unmatched junction bases: 7. Germline lookup yields CDR1 SGHTA and CDR2 FQGNSA. The CDR3 has 14 residues. CDR3 sequence: CASSEARDSYEQYV. CDR3 coding DNA: TGTGCCAGCAGCGAAGCTCGGGACAGCTACGAGCAGTACGTC.

The chain recombines TRBV9 with TRBJ2-2; 12 positions match TRBD2. The germline V gene has CDR1 SGDLS and CDR2 YYNGEE. Trimming removed 3 bases from V and 6 bases from J; junction bases left unmatched: 3. The CDR3 extends over 15 amino acids. This CDR3 is CASSGLAGVPGELFF. CDR3 DNA sequence: TGTGCCAGCAGCGGACTAGCGGGAGTTCCCGGGGAGCTGTTTTTT.

This clone was found a few times. The chain combines TRBV6-5 with TRBJ2-5, with a tentative D call TRBD2 (6 bases). Gene TRBJ2-7 matches the end of the DNA better, so the J call may be wrong. The V gene's germline CDR1 is MNHEY and CDR2 SVGAGI. CDR3 length: 15 amino acids. In nucleotides, the CDR3 is TGTGCCAGCAGTTACACCCCCCCGGGAGTTTACGAGCAGTACTTC. Translating it yields CASSYTPPGVYEQYF.

In its sample, this clone was seen many times. The V call is TRBV5-1, the J call TRBJ2-3; TRBD2 agrees at 7 bases. J lost 6 bases, V lost 0 bases, and 7 bases had no gene match. The CDR3 contains 15 residues. Germline assignment: CDR1 SGHRS and CDR2 YFSETQ. The CDR3 bases are TGCGCCAGCAGCTTGGCACGGGGGAGGGATGATACGCAGTATTTT. Its translation is CASSLARGRDDTQYF.

This clone was counted many times. DNA of the CDR3: TGTGCCAGCAGTGAATGGGGGTTAGAAGGAGGGGAGCAGTTCTTC. It specifies CASSEWGLEGGEQFF. This chain connects TRBV6-1 to TRBJ2-1, with D perhaps TRBD2 (6 bases). The CDR3 consists of 15 residues. From germline, CDR1 is MNHNS and CDR2 SASEGT. Trimming shortened V by 2 bases and J by 10 bases, and 18 bases separated the two germline ends.

This clone was observed a handful of times. The chain joins TRBV4-2 to TRBJ2-3; D may be TRBD2 (7 bases). V gave up 2 bases and J gave up 6 bases, with 15 bases separating them. This CDR3 region has 15 residues. Per the germline V gene, CDR1 is LGHNA and CDR2 is YNFKEQ. The CDR3 nucleotides read TGTGCCAGCAGCCAATGGGGGGGGCTGGGGGATACGCAGTATTTT. Translating it yields CASSQWGGLGDTQYF.

This clone was observed a handful of times. The chain combines TRBV7-6 with TRBJ1-1; D may be TRBD1 (6 bases). The CDR3 is 15 amino acids. Trimming left V 5 bases short and J 1 base short, with 14 bases between. Germline V gene data show CDR1 as SGHVS and CDR2 as FNYEAQ. For the CDR3, the DNA is TGTGCCAGCAGCCCTACCGGACAGCCGAACACTGAAGCTTTCTTT. This codes for CASSPTGQPNTEAFF.

The genes are TRBV18 and TRBJ2-5; 9 nucleotides line up with TRBD1. The CDR3 contains 13 residues. V dropped 5 bases and J dropped 4; count of bases not matched to a gene: 2. CDR1 KGHSH and CDR2 LQKENI come from the germline V gene. The CDR3 DNA reads TGTGCCAGCTCAACGGACAGGGGAGAGACCCAGTACTTC. It translates to CASSTDRGETQYF.

The CDR3 region is CASSGNRGRLETQYF. In DNA, the CDR3 is TGTGCCAGCAGCGGAAACAGGGGGAGGTTAGAGACCCAGTACTTC. The chain carries TRBV11-2 and TRBJ2-5; TRBD1 agrees at 8 bases. The length of the CDR3 is 15 residues. V shed 5 bases and J 4 bases; nucleotides not matched to a gene: 9. Germline lookup yields CDR1 SGHAT and CDR2 FQNNGV.

This clone was counted at least ten times. The J gene is TRBJ2-1, the V gene TRBV4-3, with 9 bases identical to TRBD1. J gave up 4 bases and V 0 bases, and 1 base lay outside the gene matches. The germline V gene encodes CDR1 LGHNA and CDR2 YSLEER. The CDR3 is made up of 15 amino acids. For the CDR3, the DNA is TGCGCCAGCAGCCAAGAGGGACAGGGTTACAATGAGCAGTTCTTC. It specifies CASSQEGQGYNEQFF.

The chain couples TRBV9 to TRBJ2-3; possible D gene TRBD2, 7 bases. With 4 bases removed from V and 1 base from J, the gap between germline ends came to 19 bases. The CDR3 runs to 17 residues. The germline V gene has CDR1 SGDLS and CDR2 YYNGEE. Written as DNA, the CDR3 is TGTGCCAGCAGCCCCTTAGCGTGGGGGGGCGGCACAGATACGCAGTATTTT. Translated, it gives CASSPLAWGGGTDTQYF.

This clone was seen at least ten times. V gene TRBV6-4 combines with J gene TRBJ2-2; possible D gene TRBD2, 5 bases. The CDR3 loop spans 14 amino acids. CDR1 is MRHNA and CDR2 is SNTAGT in the germline V gene. Trimming shortened V by 0 bases and J by 6 bases, and 8 bases separated the two germline ends. For the CDR3, the DNA is TGTGCCAGCAGTGACTCCGGAGGCCCCGGGGAGCTGTTTTTT. It yields the protein CASSDSGGPGELFF.

This clone has ten or more counts. The gene calls are TRBV2 and TRBJ2-5, with D perhaps matching TRBD1 (6 bases). The V and J ends lost 1 base and 8 bases respectively, with 11 bases between them. The CDR3 has 13 residues. In germline, CDR1 is SNHLY, CDR2 FYNNEI. CDR3 bases: TGTGCCAGCAGTGAAGGAGCAGGGGCCACCCAGTACTTC. Translating it yields CASSEGAGATQYF.

Many counts were recorded for this clone. The chain is built from TRBV6-5 and TRBJ1-6; no reliable D call. V lost 2 bases to trimming and J lost 10 bases, with 9 bases between them. Germline values: CDR1 MNHEY, CDR2 SVGAGI. The CDR3 runs to 13 residues. This chain's CDR3 is CASSYERRSPLHF. The CDR3, as DNA: TGTGCCAGCAGTTACGAGCGGCGGTCACCCCTCCACTTT.

This clone came up many times. The J gene is TRBJ2-2, the V gene TRBV7-3, with D tentatively TRBD1 (5 bases). Germline-derived CDR1 and CDR2 are SGHTA and FQGTGA. CDR3 size: 13 residues. Deletions cut 6 bases from V and 4 bases from J, with 9 bases between. The CDR3 coding sequence is TGTGCCAGCAGAGCGACAGTCACCGGGGAGCTGTTTTTT. This codes for CASRATVTGELFF.

This clone was counted many times. The chain combines TRBV15 with TRBJ2-3, with D possibly matching TRBD1 (5 bases). V was cut by 4 bases and J by 4 bases, with 12 bases left in between. CDR1 and CDR2 (germline): LNHNV, YYDKDF (reference sequence). This CDR3 is built from 14 residues. The CDR3 sequence: CATSIASGSDTQYF. In DNA form, the CDR3 reads TGTGCCACCAGCATTGCCTCAGGGTCAGATACGCAGTATTTT. Complete variable domain (other parts from reference TRBV15 and TRBJ2-3): DAMVIQNPRYQVTQFGKPVTLSCSQTLNHNVMYWYQQKSSQAPKLLFHYYDKDFNNEADTPDNFQSRRPNTSFCFLDIRSPGLGDTAMYLCATSIASGSDTQYFGPGTRLTVL.

This clone was seen a handful of times. The chain carries TRBV9 and TRBJ2-3; 8 nucleotides align to TRBD2. The V segment lost 4 bases and the J segment 3 bases; nucleotides outside the gene matches: 7. Germline V lookup: CDR1 SGDLS, CDR2 YYNGEE. The CDR3 loop spans 15 amino acids. The CDR3 protein is CASSPTGGGTDTQYF. CDR3 sequence (DNA): TGTGCCAGCAGCCCAACGGGGGGGGGAACAGATACGCAGTATTTT. The variable domain in full, with the rest retrieved from reference TRBV9 and TRBJ2-3, is DSGVTQTPKHLITATGQRVTLRCSPRSGDLSVYWYQQSLDQGLQFLIQYYNGEERAKGNILERFSAQQFPDLHSELNLSSLELGDSALYFCASSPTGGGTDTQYFGPGTRLTVL.

This clone has more than one count but fewer than ten. The chain carries TRBV5-4 and TRBJ1-6; tentatively, D is TRBD1 (5 bases). CDR1 and CDR2 from the germline V gene are SGHNT and YYREEE (reference sequence). The CDR3 is 16 residues long. Between the trimmed V and J ends, which lost 3 bases and 10 bases, there was a span of 20 bases. CDR3 bases: TGTGCCAGCAGCTCTGCCCCACAGGTTAACGGGTCACCCCTCCACTTT. Protein: CASSSAPQVNGSPLHF.

This clone has ten or more counts. Written as DNA, the CDR3 is TGTGCCAGCACCCCGGACAGAGCAGGCTACACCTTC. It yields the protein CASTPDRAGYTF. V usage is TRBV6-6 and J usage is TRBJ1-2, with D possibly matching TRBD1 (6 bases). The ends were cut back, 7 bases at V and 8 bases at J, with 14 bases in the middle. The CDR3 has 12 amino acids. Germline V lookup: CDR1 MNHNY, CDR2 SVGAGI (reference sequence).

The V call is TRBV7-9, the J call TRBJ1-4; 8 positions agree with TRBD1. The J segment lost 7 bases and the V segment lost 4 bases, leaving 11 bases of the junction unmatched. This CDR3 has 16 residues. Germline lookup yields CDR1 SEHNR and CDR2 FQNEAQ (reference sequence). CDR3 DNA: TGTGCCAGCAGCTACGACCGCGGGACAGGAGCTGAAAAACTGTTTTTT. Translated, it gives CASSYDRGTGAEKLFF.

This clone was seen many times. J is TRBJ1-1 and V is TRBV27; no definite D call. CDR3 length: 13 amino acids. CDR1 is MNHEY and CDR2 is SMNVEV in the germline V gene (reference sequence). Between the trimmed V and J ends, which lost 6 bases and 4 bases, there was a span of 12 bases. The CDR3 DNA reads as TGTGCCAGCAGAGAAAACTGGAGCACTGAAGCTTTCTTT. Residues: CASRENWSTEAFF.

There are a few counts of this clone. The chain employs TRBV27 and TRBJ2-1; 10 bases line up with TRBD1. Germline V gives CDR1 MNHEY, CDR2 SMNVEV (reference sequence). The CDR3 has 16 residues. V shed 5 bases, J shed 2 bases, and the junction held 6 bases outside the gene matches. The CDR3 loop is CASSDAGTGAYNEQFF. The CDR3 DNA follows: TGTGCCAGCAGTGATGCCGGGACAGGGGCCTACAATGAGCAGTTCTTC.

This clone was seen at least ten times. CDR3 residues: CAISESQGINQPQHF. The CDR3, as DNA: TGTGCCATCAGTGAGTCTCAGGGCATCAATCAGCCCCAGCATTTT. V and J are TRBV10-3 and TRBJ1-5; D might be TRBD1 (5 bases). The length of the CDR3 is 15 residues. Germline V gene sequence: CDR1 ENHRY, CDR2 SYGVKD. Trimming left V 0 bases short and J 3 bases short, with 9 bases between.